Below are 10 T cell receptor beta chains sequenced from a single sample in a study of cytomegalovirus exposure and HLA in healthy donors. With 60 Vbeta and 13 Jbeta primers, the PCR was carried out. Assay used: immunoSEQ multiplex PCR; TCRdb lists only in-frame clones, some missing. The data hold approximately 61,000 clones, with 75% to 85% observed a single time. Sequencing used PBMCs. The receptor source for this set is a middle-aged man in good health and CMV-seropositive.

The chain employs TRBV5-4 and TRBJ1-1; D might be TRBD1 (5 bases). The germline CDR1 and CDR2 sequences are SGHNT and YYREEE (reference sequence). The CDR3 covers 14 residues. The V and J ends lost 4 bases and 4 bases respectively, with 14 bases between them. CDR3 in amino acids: CASSIISRGTEAFF. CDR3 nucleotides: TGTGCCAGCAGCATCATCTCTAGGGGCACTGAAGCTTTCTTT.

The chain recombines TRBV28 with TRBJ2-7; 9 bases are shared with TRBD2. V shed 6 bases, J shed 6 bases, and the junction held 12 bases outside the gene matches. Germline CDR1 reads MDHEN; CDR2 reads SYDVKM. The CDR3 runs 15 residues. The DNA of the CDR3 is TGTGCCAGCAGCGATAGTAGGGGACTAGCATCCGAGCAGTACTTC. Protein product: CASSDSRGLASEQYF.

Written as DNA, the CDR3 is TGTGCCAGCATCGTGACAGGGGGTGTCGAGCAGTACTTC. Its translation: CASIVTGGVEQYF. The V call is TRBV28, the J call TRBJ2-7, with 9 positions matching TRBD1. Germline CDR1 is MDHEN and CDR2 is SYDVKM. The CDR3 runs to 13 residues. V shed 7 bases and J 6 bases; nucleotides not matched to a gene: 7.

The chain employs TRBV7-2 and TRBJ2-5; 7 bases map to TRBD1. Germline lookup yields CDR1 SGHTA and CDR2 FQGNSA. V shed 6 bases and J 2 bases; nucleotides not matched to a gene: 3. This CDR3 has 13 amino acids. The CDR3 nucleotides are TGTGCCAGCAGGAGGGGACAGCAAGAGACCCAGTACTTC. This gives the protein CASRRGQQETQYF.

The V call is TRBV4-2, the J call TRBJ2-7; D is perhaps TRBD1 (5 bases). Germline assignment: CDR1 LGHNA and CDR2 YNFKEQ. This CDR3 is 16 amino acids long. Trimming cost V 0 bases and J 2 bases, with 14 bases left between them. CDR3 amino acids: CASSQERGTRAYEQYF. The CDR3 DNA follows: TGTGCCAGCAGCCAAGAAAGGGGTACCCGGGCCTACGAGCAGTACTTC.

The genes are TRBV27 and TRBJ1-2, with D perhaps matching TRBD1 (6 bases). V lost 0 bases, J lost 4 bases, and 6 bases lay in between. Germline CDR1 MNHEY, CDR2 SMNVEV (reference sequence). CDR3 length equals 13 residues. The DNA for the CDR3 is TGTGCCAGCAGTTTATCAGGGGGCTATGGCTACACCTTC. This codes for CASSLSGGYGYTF.

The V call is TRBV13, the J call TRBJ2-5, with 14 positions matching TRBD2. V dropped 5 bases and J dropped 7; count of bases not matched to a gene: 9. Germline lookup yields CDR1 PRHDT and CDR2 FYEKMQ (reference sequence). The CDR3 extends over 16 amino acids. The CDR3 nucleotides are TGTGCCAGCAGCCCCTCCAGACTAGCGGGAGGGGTGACCCAGTACTTC. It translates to CASSPSRLAGGVTQYF.

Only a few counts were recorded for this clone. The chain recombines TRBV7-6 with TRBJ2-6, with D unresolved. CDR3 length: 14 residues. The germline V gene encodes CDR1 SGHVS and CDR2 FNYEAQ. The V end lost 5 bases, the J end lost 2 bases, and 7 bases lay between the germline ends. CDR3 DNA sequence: TGTGCCAGCAGCGGGCCACCTGGGGCCAACGTCCTGACTTTC. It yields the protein CASSGPPGANVLTF. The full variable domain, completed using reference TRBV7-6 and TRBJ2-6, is GAGVSQSPRYKVTKRGQDVALRCDPISGHVSLYWYRQALGQGPEFLTYFNYEAQQDKSGLPNDRFSAERPEGSISTLTIQRTEQRDSAMYRCASSGPPGANVLTFGAGSRLTVL.

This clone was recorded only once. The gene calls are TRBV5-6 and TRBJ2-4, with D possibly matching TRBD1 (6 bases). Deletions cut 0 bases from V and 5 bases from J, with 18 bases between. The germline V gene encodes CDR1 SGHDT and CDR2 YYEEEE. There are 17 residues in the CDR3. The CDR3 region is CASSLAWPAGAENIQYF. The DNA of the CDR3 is TGTGCCAGCAGCTTGGCCTGGCCCGCAGGGGCTGAAAACATTCAGTACTTC. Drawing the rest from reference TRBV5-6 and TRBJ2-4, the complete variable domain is DAGVTQSPTHLIKTRGQQVTLRCSPKSGHDTVSWYQQALGQGPQFIFQYYEEEERQRGNFPDRFSGHQFPNYSSELNVNALLLGDSALYLCASSLAWPAGAENIQYFGAGTRLSVL.

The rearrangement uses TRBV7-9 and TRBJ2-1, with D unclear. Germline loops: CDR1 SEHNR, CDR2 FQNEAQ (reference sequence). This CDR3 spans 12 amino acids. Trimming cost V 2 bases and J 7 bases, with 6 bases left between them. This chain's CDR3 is CASSLNWNEQFF. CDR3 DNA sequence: TGTGCCAGCAGCTTAAACTGGAATGAGCAGTTCTTC.